A single sample gave rise to the 9 T cell receptor beta chains below, sequenced in a study of T-cell memory formation after mild COVID-19. Via MiXCR, TCRdb re-called the 5' RACE reads, giving one row per CDR3 protein. Among fewer than 450,000 distinct CDR3 sequences listed, around 24% were seen once. Input material: PBMCs or a T cell subset sorted from them (not recorded which). These receptors all stem from an adult woman who had mild COVID-19 (a few samples of this study predate the infection). Cell type and time point are not known.

The chain uses TRBV5-4 and TRBJ1-1, with 12 nucleotides matching TRBD1. V lost 4 bases and J lost 9; bases outside the gene matches: 10. Germline CDR1 SGHNT, CDR2 YYREEE (reference sequence). The CDR3 runs to 15 residues. CDR3: CASSQTTGQGAKAFF. CDR3 in DNA: TGTGCCAGCAGCCAGACCACGGGACAGGGGGCGAAAGCTTTCTTT.

This clonotype has more than one count but fewer than ten. This chain uses TRBV6-6 with TRBJ2-6, with D tentatively TRBD2 (6 bases). V dropped 5 bases and J dropped 1 base, with 15 bases sitting between them. This CDR3 spans 17 amino acids. Germline CDR1 reads MNHNY; CDR2 reads SVGAGI (reference sequence). The CDR3 bases are TGTGCCAGCAGTCCCGGTCGGAGGGTTTCTGGGGCCAACGTCCTGACTTTC. It specifies CASSPGRRVSGANVLTF.

The chain joins TRBV12-3 or TRBV12-4 to TRBJ1-1; no clear D gene. Trimming left V 6 bases short and J 3 bases short, with 11 bases between. The CDR3 covers 13 residues. The CDR3 coding sequence is TGTGCCAGCAGGGACCCCCCGGACACTGAAGCTTTCTTT. Its translation is CASRDPPDTEAFF.

This clonotype was seen more than once but under ten times. V usage is TRBV2 and J usage is TRBJ1-2; D may be TRBD1 (5 bases). Trimming left V 2 bases short and J 1 base short, with 14 bases between. Germline CDR1 and CDR2: SNHLY and FYNNEI. The CDR3 contains 16 residues. The CDR3 nucleotides are TGTGCCAGCAGTGAATTTAAGACAGCGATTAACTATGGCTACACCTTC. Translating it yields CASSEFKTAINYGYTF.

This clonotype turned up a few times. The gene calls are TRBV4-1 and TRBJ1-1; a weak D match, TRBD1 (5 bases). The CDR3 sequence is 15 residues long. Germline CDR1 and CDR2: MGHRA and YSYEKL. Trimming took 3 bases from V and 4 from J, leaving 15 bases between them. The DNA of the CDR3 is TGCGCCAGCAGCCAGCCCCTAAGGGGCGGCACTGAAGCTTTCTTT. Protein: CASSQPLRGGTEAFF.

The rearrangement links TRBV13 to TRBJ2-2, with D unclear. Germline values: CDR1 PRHDT, CDR2 FYEKMQ (reference sequence). The CDR3 is 12 residues long. The V end was cut by 3 bases, the J end by 6 bases, with 5 bases between. The CDR3: CASSFEPGELFF. In DNA, the CDR3 is TGTGCCAGCAGCTTCGAGCCCGGGGAGCTGTTTTTT.

This clonotype was detected a few times. The rearrangement joins TRBV10-3 to TRBJ2-3, with 14 positions matching TRBD2. The trim removed 4 bases at V and 6 bases at J, leaving 6 bases unmatched. CDR3 size: 16 residues. From germline, CDR1 is ENHRY and CDR2 SYGVKD. This CDR3 reads CAISGRLAGGLDTQYF. CDR3 sequence (DNA): TGTGCCATCAGTGGAAGACTAGCGGGGGGGCTGGATACGCAGTATTTT.

This clonotype was seen only a few times. V and J are TRBV7-8 and TRBJ2-1; 10 bases are shared with TRBD2. V gave up 3 bases and J gave up 3 bases; unmatched junction bases: 2. The CDR3 extends over 15 amino acids. Germline CDR1 reads SGHVS; CDR2 reads FQNEAQ. DNA for the CDR3: TGTGCCAGCAGCTTGATAGCGGGGGGCTACAATGAGCAGTTCTTC. Amino acid sequence: CASSLIAGGYNEQFF.

The chain has TRBV19 and TRBJ2-3; TRBD2 is a possible D gene (6 bases). Germline CDR1 LNHDA, CDR2 SQIVND (reference sequence). CDR3 length: 19 amino acids. V was cut by 3 bases and J by 2 bases, with 24 bases left in between. The CDR3 nucleotides are TGTGCCAGTAGTATGGTTATAGGGTTCGCGGGGCCAATCACAGATACGCAGTATTTT. This gives the protein CASSMVIGFAGPITDTQYF.